This note documents a single T cell receptor beta chain sequence. What it recognizes is unknown. Trimming cost V 7 bases and J 2 bases, with 15 bases left between them. This CDR3 has 13 residues. Germline V lookup: CDR1 SQVTM, CDR2 ANQGSEA. The sample belongs to a study of T-cell reconstitution after alpha-beta-depleted transplantation in children. Overall study results and limits: Approximately two months post-transplant, alpha-beta T cells reportedly originated from several hundred expanded graft clones. For some patients, TCRbeta diversity was high at day 60 because of recipient T cells and thymic progenitors that survived. Most T-cell counts and diversity one year after the transplant came from T cells that were newly produced.

Construction of the TCRbeta library involved unique molecular identifiers. From the PCR reads, TCRdb called clonotypes with MiXCR, one entry per CDR3 protein. Of some 600,000 distinct CDR3 sequences listed, roughly 13% are singletons. The V call is TRBV29-1, the J call TRBJ2-7; D uncertain. Sequencing was performed on PBMCs, mostly from graft donor cells, taken 360 days after TCRalphabeta/CD19-depleted stem cell transplant. The sequence was obtained from a male patient between 5 and 17 years old who had a stem cell transplant for acute myeloid leukemia, so the T cells may come from the graft donor. CDR3 coding DNA: TGCAGCGCTCCCCGGACGCCTACCTACGAGCAGTACTTC. Translation: CSAPRTPTYEQYF.